This T cell receptor beta chain was sequenced for a study of T cell responses to AZD1222 COVID-19 vaccine. Concerning this clone: Its antigen remains unknown.

Clones were sequenced by immunoSEQ multiplex PCR, and TCRdb holds only the in-frame ones, with some missing. Among fewer than 120,000 clones listed, around 89% were seen once. Broader study findings: Baseline seropositives among AZD1222 recipients totaled only five or six. All repertoire sampling was performed exclusively after the peak T cell response. An increase in Spike-specific TCR breadth and depth was observed after two AZD1222 doses. Unmutated variant regions reportedly attract nearly half of all spike-specific TCRs.

Trimming pared 4 bases from V and 0 bases from J, leaving 6 bases between. Per the germline V gene, CDR1 is MNHEY and CDR2 is SMNVEV (reference sequence). This CDR3 spans 14 amino acids. The material was peripheral blood, obtained on day 0 of AZD1222 vaccination. This TCR was sampled from an adult in good health. This rearrangement joins TRBV27 to TRBJ1-4, with D unclear. Here the CDR3 reads CASSSWPTNEKLFF. DNA of the CDR3: TGTGCCAGCAGTTCTTGGCCAACTAATGAAAAACTGTTTTTT.